The following is a T cell receptor (beta chain) sequence with its context. Its antigen is still unknown. All CD3G-deficient patients showed autoimmunity, more severe in two. CD4+ T cells were divided by sorting: CD25-high CD127-low Tregs, CD25-low CD127-high conventional cells. Germline assignment: CDR1 MNHNY and CDR2 SVGAGI (reference sequence). V lost 2 bases, J lost 5 bases, and 5 bases stayed unmatched. The CDR3 is made up of 14 amino acids. The data originate from a study of regulatory T cells. Points from the study as a whole: Regulatory T cells showed the strongest V-J pair restriction and V/J gene skewing among patient repertoires. In CD3G-deficient patients, conventional CD4+ T cells were enriched for hydrophobic CDR3 residues at positions 6 and 7.

Amplification used 52 TRBV primers and 13 TRBJ primers. Produced via immunoSEQ multiplex PCR; TCRdb's table is partial and in-frame only. The profile shows about 18,000 clones, 80% to 90% of them singletons. The receptor was derived from a person aged 30 to 39 with CD3G deficiency. This chain connects TRBV6-6 to TRBJ1-1, with 7 bases identical to TRBD1. Sequencing input: conventional CD4+ T cells sorted from blood. The CDR3 loop is CASSYPDRATEAFF. The CDR3 bases are TGTGCCAGCAGTTACCCTGACAGGGCTACTGAAGCTTTCTTT.